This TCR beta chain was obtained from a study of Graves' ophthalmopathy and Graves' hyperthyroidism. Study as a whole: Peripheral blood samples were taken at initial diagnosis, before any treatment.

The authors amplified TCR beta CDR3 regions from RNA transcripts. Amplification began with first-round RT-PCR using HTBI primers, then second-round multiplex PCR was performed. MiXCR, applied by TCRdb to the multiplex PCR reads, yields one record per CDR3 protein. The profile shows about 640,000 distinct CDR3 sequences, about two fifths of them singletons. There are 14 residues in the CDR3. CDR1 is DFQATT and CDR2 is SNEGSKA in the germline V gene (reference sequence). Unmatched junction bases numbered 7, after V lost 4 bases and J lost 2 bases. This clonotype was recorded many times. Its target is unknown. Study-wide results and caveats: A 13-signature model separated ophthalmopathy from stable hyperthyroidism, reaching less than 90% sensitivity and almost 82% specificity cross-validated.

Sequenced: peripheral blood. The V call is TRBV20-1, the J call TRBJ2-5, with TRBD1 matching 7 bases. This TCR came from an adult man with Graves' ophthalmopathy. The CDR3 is CSAKALGQQETQYF. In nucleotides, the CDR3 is TGCAGTGCTAAAGCTCTGGGACAGCAAGAGACCCAGTACTTC.